This T cell receptor beta chain was sequenced during a study of shared clonotypes between healthy human individuals. Background on the study: CD4 naive cells filled three plates per donor, CD4 memory three, CD8 naive two and CD8 memory one. Notes on the study in general: Estimated richness values were generally larger in naive subsets than in memory subsets.

Selected positively for CCR7 and CD45RO-negative, naive CD8 cells excluded terminally differentiated effector memory CD45RA+ cells. All donors qualified as healthy HIV-negative adults and had experienced no recent acute infections or vaccinations. This clone was detected many times. Its antigen is undetermined. The authors distributed each subset's genomic DNA evenly over several immunoSEQ plates. The protocol was immunoSEQ multiplex PCR, while the TCRdb copy is restricted to in-frame clones and leaves out a portion. The data contain about 750,000 clones, over 90% of them singletons. The CDR3 consists of 14 residues. V trimming: 2 bases; J trimming: 3 bases; junction bases outside the gene matches: 0. Germline-derived CDR1 and CDR2 are MRHNA and SNTAGT.

The chain recombines TRBV6-4 with TRBJ1-4; 7 nucleotides align to TRBD1. The specimen was naive CD8+ T cells sorted from blood. The TCR originated in a man aged 25-45 years in good health. This chain's CDR3 is CASSDGTANEKLFF. CDR3 coding DNA: TGTGCCAGCAGTGACGGGACAGCTAATGAAAAACTGTTTTTT.